What follows is one T cell receptor (beta chain) and its context. Antigen unknown. The sample originates from a study of vaccination and CD4 T cells after COVID-19. About the research overall: Post-COVID specimens were obtained a median 101 days after diagnosis (range 35 to 161). Stimulation of the cells used overlapping spike peptide pools from SARS-CoV-2 and from the common cold coronaviruses HCoV-NL63, HCoV-OC43 and HCoV-229E. Study results and caveats: Among reactive clones from convalescent patients, a median 86.3% appeared only post-vaccination.

Treatment meaning: approximately 10-day PBMC culture with coronavirus spike peptide pools or control peptides (ViraFEST assay). The authors cultured 2 million to 2.5 million PBMCs per well with around 10 IU/ml IL-2 and 10 ug/ml peptide pools. An Oncomine TCR Beta short-read assay was used to sequence the DNA from cultured CD4+ T cells. One entry per CDR3 protein results from TCRdb running MiXCR on the PCR reads. The table lists about 14,000 distinct CDR3 sequences, 25% to 35% of them singletons. Sequencing was carried out using cultured CD4+ T cells from blood. The clonotype comes from a human donor with COVID-19.

CDR3 sequence (DNA): TGTGCCAGCAGCCCAAGCAGTTCTCCCTACGAGCAGTACTTC. This codes for CASSPSSSPYEQYF. This sequence joins TRBV11-2 and TRBJ2-7, with D hard to call. CDR1 SGHAT and CDR2 FQNNGV come from the germline V gene. The V gene lost 5 bases and the J gene lost 2 bases, with 13 bases spanning the gap. The CDR3 sequence is 14 residues long.